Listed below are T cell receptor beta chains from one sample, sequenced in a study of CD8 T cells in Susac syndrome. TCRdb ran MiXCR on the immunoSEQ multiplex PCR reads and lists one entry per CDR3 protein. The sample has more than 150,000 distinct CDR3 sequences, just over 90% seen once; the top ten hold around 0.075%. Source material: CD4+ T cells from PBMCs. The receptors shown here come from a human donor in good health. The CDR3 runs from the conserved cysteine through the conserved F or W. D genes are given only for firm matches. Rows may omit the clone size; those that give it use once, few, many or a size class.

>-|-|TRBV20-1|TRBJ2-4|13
TGCAGTGCTGCTCGGATTAGGGGGAACATTCAGTACTTC
CSAARIRGNIQYF
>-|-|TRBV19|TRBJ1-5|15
TGTGCCAGGCAACTACGAGGTGTAGGAAATCAGCCCCAGCATTTT
CARQLRGVGNQPQHF
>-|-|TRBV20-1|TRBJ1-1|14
TGCAGTGCTACCCGGACAGCGGCGAACACTGAAGCTTTCTTT
CSATRTAANTEAFF
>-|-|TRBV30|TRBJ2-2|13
TGTGCCTGGAGTGAAGGGAACACCGGGGAGCTGTTTTTT
CAWSEGNTGELFF
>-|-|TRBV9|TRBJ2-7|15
TGTGCCAGCAGTAAGGACAGTCTTAGCTCCTACGAGCAGTACTTC
CASSKDSLSSYEQYF
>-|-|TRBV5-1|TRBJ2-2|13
TGCGCCAGCAGCTCAGGGGGAGGCGGGGAGCTGTTTTTT
CASSSGGGGELFF
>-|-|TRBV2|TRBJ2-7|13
TGTGCCAGCAGTCCAGGGTGGGGTCTGGAGCAGTACTTC
CASSPGWGLEQYF
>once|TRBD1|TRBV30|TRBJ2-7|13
TGTGCCGGCCGGGACAGCCCCTCCGGCGAGCAGTACTTC
CAGRDSPSGEQYF
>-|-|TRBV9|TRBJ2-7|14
TGTGCCAGCAGCGTAGGAGGGTACGCCTACGAGCAGTACTTC
CASSVGGYAYEQYF
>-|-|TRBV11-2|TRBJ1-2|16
TGTGCCAGCAGCTTAGCTGGCGGGGGGCTCTACTATGGCTACACCTTC
CASSLAGGGLYYGYTF
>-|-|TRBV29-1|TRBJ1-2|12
TGCAGCGTTAGCGAGGGTCTAGAGGGCTACACCTTC
CSVSEGLEGYTF
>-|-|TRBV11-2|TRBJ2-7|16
TGTGCCAGCAGCCGGTTTAGCGCGGGGAGCTCCTACGAGCAGTACTTC
CASSRFSAGSSYEQYF
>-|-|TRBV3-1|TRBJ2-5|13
TGTGCCAGCAGCCAAGCCGGGTACGAGACCCAGTACTTC
CASSQAGYETQYF
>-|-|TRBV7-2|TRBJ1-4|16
TGTGCCAGCAGCAGGGCCGGTGGGACAACTAATGAAAAACCGTTTTTT
CASSRAGGTTNEKPFF
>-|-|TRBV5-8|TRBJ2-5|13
TGTGCCAGCAGCGCGACGGGGATCGAGACCCAGTACTTC
CASSATGIETQYF
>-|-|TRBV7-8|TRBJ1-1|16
TGTGCCAGCAGCGCACACAGGGTTTCCCCAAACACTGAAGCTTTCTTT
CASSAHRVSPNTEAFF
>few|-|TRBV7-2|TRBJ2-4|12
TGTGCCAGCAGCTTTAAGGGAAACATTCAGTACTTC
CASSFKGNIQYF